Described below is a single T cell receptor (beta chain) sequence and its context. What it binds is not known. Trimming pared 0 bases from V and 5 bases from J, leaving 13 bases between. The germline V gene has CDR1 LGHNA and CDR2 YSLEER. This CDR3 is built from 15 residues. The source of the sample is a study of identical twins. General study results and limits: Abundant beta clonotypes from cord blood bore fewer insertions; memory repertoires lacked this pattern.

TCRdb itself ran the 5' RACE reads through MiXCR, one entry per CDR3 protein. The sample shows about 460,000 distinct CDR3 sequences, more than 13% of them seen only once. This sample was also put to use in a study of yellow fever vaccine responses in identical twins.

Specimen: CD4+ T cells sorted from blood. The chain uses TRBV4-3 and TRBJ2-5; possibly TRBD1 for D (7 bases). This clonotype originated in a woman between 18 and 29 years old in good health. The CDR3 coding sequence is TGCGCCAGCAGCCAAGATACACCAGGGGGGGAGACCCAGTACTTC. Protein: CASSQDTPGGETQYF.